A single sample is the source of the 32 T cell receptor beta chains below, sequenced in a study of identical twins. TCRdb re-called the 5' RACE reads through MiXCR, storing one row per CDR3 protein. Altogether 350,000 to 600,000 distinct CDR3 sequences are present, 14% being singletons, with the ten largest covering over 0.5%. The sample was also reused in another study, on yellow fever vaccine responses in identical twins.

The sample taken for sequencing was CD4+ T cells sorted from blood. These receptors all stem from a woman aged 18 to 35 in good health.

This clonotype was detected a few times. The chain combines TRBV28 with TRBJ2-4; D ambiguous. The CDR3 spans 14 residues. V was pared by 6 bases and J by 3 bases, with 12 bases between. Germline-derived CDR1 and CDR2 are MDHEN and SYDVKM. The DNA for the CDR3 is TGTGCCAGCAGGGAAAGGAGAGGCAAAAACATTCAGTACTTC. Its translation is CASRERRGKNIQYF. The full variable domain, with the rest looked up from reference TRBV28 and TRBJ2-4, is DVKVTQSSRYLVKRTGEKVFLECVQDMDHENMFWYRQDPGLGLRLIYFSYDVKMKEKGDIPEGYSVSREKKERFSLILESASTNQTSMYLCASRERRGKNIQYFGAGTRLSVL.

V usage is TRBV18 and J usage is TRBJ1-2; a weak D match, TRBD1 (5 bases). Germline lookup yields CDR1 KGHSH and CDR2 LQKENI. The CDR3 is 14 residues long. Trimming took off 2 bases at V and 1 base at J, with 8 bases between the two ends. CDR3 nucleotide sequence: TGTGCCAGCTCACCATTAGGGGATAACTATGGCTACACCTTC. Its protein product is CASSPLGDNYGYTF.

This clonotype was observed many times. The chain combines TRBV11-2 with TRBJ2-1; tentative D call: TRBD1 (5 bases). Trimming took off 4 bases at V and 10 bases at J, with 20 bases between the two ends. The V gene's germline CDR1 is SGHAT and CDR2 FQNNGV. The CDR3 has 15 residues. The chain's CDR3 is CASSSDRVGVEEQFF. The DNA of the CDR3 is TGTGCCAGCAGCTCCGACCGGGTAGGGGTAGAGGAGCAGTTCTTC.

This sequence joins TRBV15 and TRBJ1-1; no reliable D call. Trimming left V 3 bases short and J 4 bases short, with 12 bases between. Germline CDR1 and CDR2: LNHNV and YYDKDF (reference sequence). The CDR3 contains 14 residues. CDR3 protein: CATSRAQRSTEAFF. CDR3 coding DNA: TGTGCCACCAGCAGGGCACAGAGAAGCACTGAAGCTTTCTTT.

This clonotype was seen a handful of times. This chain joins TRBV28 and TRBJ2-4; no definite D call. The CDR3 totals 14 residues. The ends were cut back, 7 bases at V and 0 bases at J, with 10 bases in the middle. Germline V gene sequence: CDR1 MDHEN, CDR2 SYDVKM. This chain's CDR3 is CASISGLAKNIQYF. The CDR3 nucleotides read TGTGCCAGCATAAGTGGGCTAGCCAAAAACATTCAGTACTTC.

The chain combines TRBV19 with TRBJ2-1; the match to TRBD2 covers 10 bases. The CDR3 consists of 16 residues. J gave up 7 bases and V 5 bases, and 11 bases lay outside the gene matches. CDR1 is LNHDA, CDR2 SQIVND, per germline (reference sequence). Here the CDR3 DNA reads TGTGCCAGTAGTGCCCGGGGAGCGGGAGGGCGGAATGAGCAGTTCTTC. This translates into CASSARGAGGRNEQFF.

The chain joins TRBV4-1 to TRBJ1-2; D possibly corresponds to TRBD1 (5 bases). CDR3 size: 14 residues. The germline CDR1 and CDR2 sequences are MGHRA and YSYEKL. Between the trimmed V and J ends, which lost 1 base and 2 bases, there was a span of 8 bases. CDR3 in amino acids: CASSQGGGNYGYTF. The CDR3 DNA reads as TGCGCCAGCAGCCAAGGCGGGGGAAACTATGGCTACACCTTC.

This clonotype showed up just a few times. This sequence joins TRBV10-3 and TRBJ2-7; D is possibly TRBD1 or TRBD2 (5 bases each). With 7 bases removed from V and 1 base from J, the gap between germline ends came to 14 bases. Germline lookup yields CDR1 ENHRY and CDR2 SYGVKD. This CDR3 region has 14 residues. This CDR3 is CAITTGRGSYEQYF. CDR3 nucleotide sequence: TGTGCCATCACAACAGGACGAGGGTCCTACGAGCAGTACTTC.

V usage is TRBV12-3 or TRBV12-4 and J usage is TRBJ2-5; either TRBD1 or TRBD2 may supply D (6 bases each). V lost 1 base and J lost 3, with 12 bases in between. The CDR3 sequence is 15 residues long. The CDR3 here is CASSLGGALKETQYF. CDR3 in DNA: TGTGCCAGCAGTTTAGGGGGGGCCCTAAAAGAGACCCAGTACTTC.

This chain connects TRBV7-3 to TRBJ2-3; TRBD1 is a possible D gene (7 bases). The CDR3 runs to 15 residues. Trimming took off 3 bases at V and 6 bases at J, with 16 bases between the two ends. Germline lookup yields CDR1 SGHTA and CDR2 FQGTGA. The CDR3 here is CASSFGLAGGDTQYF. In DNA, the CDR3 is TGTGCCAGCAGCTTCGGATTAGCAGGGGGGGATACGCAGTATTTT. The full variable domain, rest sourced from reference TRBV7-3 and TRBJ2-3, is GAGVSQTPSNKVTEKGKYVELRCDPISGHTALYWYRQSLGQGPEFLIYFQGTGAADDSGLPNDRFFAVRPEGSVSTLKIQRTERGDSAVYLCASSFGLAGGDTQYFGPGTRLTVL.

In this sample, this clonotype turned up a few times. The V and J genes are TRBV5-1 and TRBJ2-7; 10 bases are shared with TRBD1. CDR1 and CDR2 (germline): SGHRS, YFSETQ. V lost 0 bases and J lost 4; bases outside the gene matches: 13. The CDR3 runs 18 residues. DNA of the CDR3: TGCGCCAGCAGCTTGGAGGGACAGGGGACTACAATCCCTTACGAGCAGTACTTC. Translation gives CASSLEGQGTTIPYEQYF.

This clonotype was seen repeatedly, ten times or more. The rearrangement links TRBV12-3 or TRBV12-4 to TRBJ2-3, with 9 bases matching TRBD1. J was trimmed by 14 bases and V by 7 bases; bases with no gene match: 13. This CDR3 has 13 amino acids. The CDR3 DNA reads as TGTGCCAGCACCAAGGTGACAGGGGGTATAGTGTATTTT. It specifies CASTKVTGGIVYF.

This clonotype was detected many times. V is TRBV7-2 and J is TRBJ2-4, with D perhaps matching TRBD2 (5 bases). The CDR3 is 15 amino acids. The germline V gene has CDR1 SGHTA and CDR2 FQGNSA. V was trimmed by 5 bases and J by 0 bases, leaving 11 bases between them. Here the CDR3 DNA reads TGTGCCAGCAGCCCCCTAGGACTAGCCAAAAACATTCAGTACTTC. Translating it yields CASSPLGLAKNIQYF. The full variable domain, rest sourced from reference TRBV7-2 and TRBJ2-4, is GAGVSQSPSNKVTEKGKDVELRCDPISGHTALYWYRQSLGQGLEFLIYFQGNSAPDKSGLPSDRFSAERTGGSVSTLTIQRTQQEDSAVYLCASSPLGLAKNIQYFGAGTRLSVL.

This chain uses TRBV4-1 with TRBJ2-5, with D perhaps matching TRBD2 (5 bases). V gave up 0 bases and J gave up 3 bases, with 8 bases separating them. Germline CDR1 and CDR2: MGHRA and YSYEKL. This CDR3 has 14 amino acids. This CDR3 is CASSQEDGKETQYF. The CDR3 DNA is TGCGCCAGCAGCCAAGAAGACGGGAAAGAGACCCAGTACTTC.

A few counts support this clonotype. The V and J genes are TRBV15 and TRBJ2-1, with 7 bases fitting TRBD2. The germline gives CDR1 LNHNV, CDR2 YYDKDF (reference sequence). Trimming removed 6 bases from V and 4 bases from J; junction bases left unmatched: 0. The CDR3 extends over 12 amino acids. The CDR3 region has the DNA TGTGCCACCAGGGGAGGGTACAATGAGCAGTTCTTC. Residues: CATRGGYNEQFF.

V and J are TRBV20-1 and TRBJ1-1; perhaps TRBD1 as D (5 bases). Germline CDR1 reads DFQATT; CDR2 reads SNEGSKA (reference sequence). With 3 bases removed from V and 6 bases from J, the gap between germline ends came to 17 bases. This CDR3 contains 14 residues. The CDR3 DNA sequence: TGCAGTGCTAGGTACCAGGGCCTTAGGGCTGAAGCTTTCTTT. Translating it yields CSARYQGLRAEAFF.

This clonotype turned up a few times. The chain joins TRBV5-1 to TRBJ2-3, with 13 bases matching TRBD2. The CDR3 sequence is 16 residues long. J lost 4 bases, V lost 4 bases, and 6 bases had no gene match. Germline V gene data show CDR1 as SGHRS and CDR2 as YFSETQ. CDR3 sequence: CASSVTSGRIPDTQYF. The CDR3 region has the DNA TGCGCCAGCAGCGTGACTAGCGGGAGGATCCCAGATACGCAGTATTTT.

This clonotype showed up just a few times. The CDR3 is CASSPGQSRAYNEQFF. The CDR3 coding sequence is TGTGCCAGCTCACCAGGACAGTCCCGGGCCTACAATGAGCAGTTCTTC. The chain links TRBV18 to TRBJ2-1, with D possibly matching TRBD1 (6 bases). The CDR3 is 16 residues long. CDR1 KGHSH and CDR2 LQKENI come from the germline V gene. V lost 2 bases and J lost 2, with 13 bases in between.

In its sample, this clonotype was seen a few times. The chain is built from TRBV29-1 and TRBJ2-2, with unresolved D. The CDR3 consists of 14 residues. V was clipped by 4 bases and J by 1 base, with 10 bases between them. CDR1 is SQVTM and CDR2 is ANQGSEA in the germline V gene. The CDR3 loop is CSVADMENTGELFF. DNA of the CDR3: TGCAGCGTTGCCGATATGGAGAACACCGGGGAGCTGTTTTTT.

The chain uses TRBV28 and TRBJ1-5, with unresolved D. This CDR3 spans 16 amino acids. Trimming removed 3 bases at V and 7 bases at J, with 19 bases between. CDR1 is MDHEN and CDR2 is SYDVKM in the germline V gene. As DNA, the CDR3 is TGTGCCAGCAGTTTCTTAATCGGAATGGGTCCCCAGCCCCAGCATTTT. Protein: CASSFLIGMGPQPQHF.

This clonotype has ten or more counts. This rearrangement joins TRBV29-1 to TRBJ2-4; a possible D gene is TRBD2 (6 bases). The CDR3 spans 15 residues. Trimming cost V 1 base and J 8 bases, with 18 bases left between them. The germline CDR1 and CDR2 sequences are SQVTM and ANQGSEA. CDR3 nucleotides: TGCAGCGTTGAAGGTGTAGTGCGGGGTGGAGACATTCAGTACTTC. Encoded protein: CSVEGVVRGGDIQYF.

V gene TRBV7-3 combines with J gene TRBJ2-3; 11 bases fit TRBD2. The CDR3 is 15 residues long. Trimming took 5 bases from V and 2 from J; bases not matched to a gene: 3. Per germline, CDR1 SGHTA and CDR2 FQGTGA. The CDR3: CASSTTSGNTDTQYF. Written as DNA, the CDR3 is TGTGCCAGCAGCACGACTAGCGGGAACACAGATACGCAGTATTTT. The full variable domain, completed using reference TRBV7-3 and TRBJ2-3, is GAGVSQTPSNKVTEKGKYVELRCDPISGHTALYWYRQSLGQGPEFLIYFQGTGAADDSGLPNDRFFAVRPEGSVSTLKIQRTERGDSAVYLCASSTTSGNTDTQYFGPGTRLTVL.

A few counts support this clonotype. The rearrangement uses TRBV4-3 and TRBJ2-3; tentatively, D is TRBD2 (5 bases). V lost 1 base to trimming and J lost 1 base, with 9 bases between them. The CDR3 spans 15 residues. CDR1 is LGHNA, CDR2 YSLEER, per germline. DNA for the CDR3: TGCGCCAGCAGCCAAGGTCCCGGGGGCACAGATACGCAGTATTTT. Translation gives CASSQGPGGTDTQYF.

A few counts support this clonotype. The chain recombines TRBV6-1 with TRBJ2-7, with TRBD1 matching 8 bases. The V gene's germline CDR1 is MNHNS and CDR2 SASEGT. The ends lost 5 bases at V and 4 bases at J; junction bases unmatched: 10. The CDR3 contains 15 residues. The CDR3 DNA is TGTGCCAGCAGTCCGACAGGGGACTCCGGTTACGAGCAGTACTTC. Translating gives CASSPTGDSGYEQYF.

This clonotype has a handful of counts. The chain is built from TRBV4-2 and TRBJ2-6; a weak D match, TRBD2 (5 bases). Germline V gene sequence: CDR1 LGHNA, CDR2 YNFKEQ. The CDR3 is 18 amino acids. Trimming removed 4 bases from V and 0 bases from J, with 16 bases in between. CDR3 sequence (DNA): TGTGCCAGCAGCCGCGGGCAGTCGTTCAGCTCTGGGGCCAACGTCCTGACTTTC. It is translated as CASSRGQSFSSGANVLTF.

This clonotype was observed a handful of times. The chain carries TRBV9 and TRBJ2-7; no reliable D call. Per the germline V gene, CDR1 is SGDLS and CDR2 is YYNGEE. This CDR3 is built from 15 residues. The V and J ends lost 1 base and 4 bases respectively, with 15 bases between them. The CDR3 DNA reads as TGTGCCAGCAGCGTATCGCCAGGATCCACGTACGAGCAGTACTTC. It translates to CASSVSPGSTYEQYF.

The gene calls are TRBV6-1 and TRBJ2-5; 8 bases map to TRBD1. Looked up from germline, CDR1 is MNHNS and CDR2 is SASEGT. V trimming: 6 bases; J trimming: 1 base; junction bases outside the gene matches: 7. The CDR3 extends over 15 amino acids. CDR3 residues: CASRRGQAAQETQYF. DNA for the CDR3: TGTGCCAGCAGACGGGGACAGGCCGCCCAAGAGACCCAGTACTTC.

The chain joins TRBV19 to TRBJ1-5; the D gene is possibly TRBD1 (6 bases). Germline V gives CDR1 LNHDA, CDR2 SQIVND (reference sequence). V was clipped by 11 bases and J by 7 bases, with 24 bases between them. This CDR3 spans 15 amino acids. CDR3 sequence reads: CASSLGLGGGQPQHF. The DNA of the CDR3 is TGTGCCTCATCTTTGGGGCTAGGGGGAGGGCAGCCCCAGCATTTT.

The chain links TRBV20-1 to TRBJ2-4; D remains unclear. Germline CDR1 DFQATT, CDR2 SNEGSKA (reference sequence). This CDR3 comprises 14 residues. V was pared by 1 base and J by 6 bases, with 13 bases between. The CDR3 loop is CSARGGENPNIQYF. CDR3 sequence (DNA): TGCAGTGCTAGAGGAGGAGAGAACCCAAACATTCAGTACTTC.

The chain is built from TRBV7-6 and TRBJ2-7; no definite D call. Trimming pared 1 base from V and 0 bases from J, leaving 19 bases between. The CDR3 runs 18 residues. CDR1 is SGHVS, CDR2 FNYEAQ, per germline. The CDR3 DNA reads TGTGCCAGCAGCTTAGTCCCGAAAACAGTTCTACGCTCCTACGAGCAGTACTTC. Protein: CASSLVPKTVLRSYEQYF. Full variable domain (missing parts from reference TRBV7-6 and TRBJ2-7): GAGVSQSPRYKVTKRGQDVALRCDPISGHVSLYWYRQALGQGPEFLTYFNYEAQQDKSGLPNDRFSAERPEGSISTLTIQRTEQRDSAMYRCASSLVPKTVLRSYEQYFGPGTRLTVT.

The chain uses TRBV2 and TRBJ2-1; D may be TRBD2 (5 bases). This CDR3 region has 14 residues. V lost 6 bases, J lost 8 bases, and 17 bases lay in between. In germline, CDR1 is SNHLY, CDR2 FYNNEI. The CDR3 protein is CASSRQSGSDEQFF. DNA for the CDR3: TGTGCCAGCAGCCGCCAGTCGGGGTCGGATGAGCAGTTCTTC.

This clonotype was observed a few times. The chain links TRBV20-1 to TRBJ1-1, with TRBD1 matching over 7 bases. The V and J ends lost 5 bases and 5 bases, in that order; junction bases with no gene match: 11. The CDR3 is 14 amino acids. Germline CDR1 DFQATT, CDR2 SNEGSKA (reference sequence). CDR3: CSAPQPTGRTEAFF. The CDR3 region has the DNA TGCAGTGCTCCGCAACCGACAGGGAGGACTGAAGCTTTCTTT.